This T cell receptor beta chain came from a study of T cell responses to AZD1222 COVID-19 vaccine. Study details: Recipients boosted at about 4 weeks or about 12 weeks are pooled. Whole-study findings and limits: It should be noted that donors were predominantly white British and more often female, and clonal diversity was possibly underestimated. Targets within unmutated variant regions were reportedly found for nearly half of spike-specific TCRs.

As concerns this clone: Antigen: not known.

V was pared by 3 bases and J by 6 bases, with 4 bases of the junction left unmatched. The CDR3 loop spans 13 amino acids. Germline loops: CDR1 SGHTS, CDR2 YDEGEE. Libraries were prepared by immunoSEQ multiplex PCR; TCRdb keeps only in-frame clonotypes and omits some of them. The data contain about 82,000 clones, 75% to 90% of them seen just once; the ten biggest clones take up 5% to 6%. This clonotype was obtained from an adult in good health. This chain links TRBV5-8 with TRBJ2-7; 9 bases are a match to TRBD1. The material was peripheral blood, obtained on day 0 of AZD1222 vaccination. DNA for the CDR3: TGTGCCAGCAGCTCCGGACAGGGGCGCGAGCAGTACTTC. It yields the protein CASSSGQGREQYF.